These 20 T cell receptor beta chains share one sample of origin, sequenced in a study of T-cell reconstitution after alpha-beta-depleted transplantation in children. Unique molecular identifiers were incorporated during preparation of the TCRbeta library. TCRdb analysed the PCR reads with MiXCR anew, one entry per CDR3 protein. Of approximately 630,000 distinct CDR3 sequences in the sample, about 12% are singletons; the top ten hold 0.79%. The source was PBMCs, collected before TCRalphabeta/CD19-depleted stem cell transplant. Receptors were obtained from a girl aged 2-15 years with congenital amegakaryocytic thrombocytopenia, due to receive a stem cell transplant.

DNA for the CDR3: TGTGCCAGCTGCCACCCCGCTGGACTAGCGGGAGGTGAGGTCTACGAGCAGTACTTC. Its translation: CASCHPAGLAGGEVYEQYF. The chain couples TRBV18 to TRBJ2-7; TRBD2 agrees at 14 bases. This CDR3 has 19 residues. Germline V gene data show CDR1 as KGHSH and CDR2 as LQKENI. V lost 7 bases, J lost 3 bases, and 17 bases stayed unmatched.

The chain employs TRBV7-8 and TRBJ2-7; 9 nucleotides align to TRBD2. The CDR3 has 18 amino acids. With 0 bases clipped from V and 2 bases from J, the junction kept 11 bases outside the gene matches. Germline lookup yields CDR1 SGHVS and CDR2 FQNEAQ. The CDR3 reads CASSLATPSGTSTYEQYF. Here the CDR3 DNA reads TGTGCCAGCAGCTTAGCCACACCTAGCGGGACCTCTACCTACGAGCAGTACTTC.

This clonotype showed up many times. The chain carries TRBV29-1 and TRBJ1-2; D not resolved. Germline V CDR1 and CDR2: SQVTM, ANQGSEA. Trimming took off 5 bases at V and 8 bases at J, with 15 bases between the two ends. The CDR3 runs to 12 residues. CDR3 region: CSVPPASGGYTF. CDR3 coding DNA: TGCAGCGTTCCCCCAGCATCTGGGGGCTACACCTTC.

In this sample, this clonotype turned up many times. The V call is TRBV11-2, the J call TRBJ2-3; 9 bases line up with TRBD2. Looked up from germline, CDR1 is SGHAT and CDR2 is FQNNGV. The CDR3 loop spans 16 amino acids. The J segment lost 2 bases and the V segment lost 2 bases, leaving 5 bases of the junction unmatched. CDR3 sequence reads: CASSLSASGVTDTQYF. CDR3 coding DNA: TGTGCCAGCAGCTTATCGGCTAGCGGGGTCACAGATACGCAGTATTTT.

This clonotype was detected a few times. This may come from a read error, since a much larger clone is one base off. This rearrangement joins TRBV7-3 to TRBJ1-1; D is possibly TRBD1 (6 bases). Germline CDR1 reads SGHTA; CDR2 reads FQGTGA. V was shortened by 1 base and J by 4 bases, with 7 bases between the two germline ends. This CDR3 has 13 amino acids. CDR3 residues: CASSLKGGTEAFF. CDR3 coding DNA: TGTGCCAGCAGCTTAAAAGGGGGCACTGAAGCTTTCTTT.

Notes on this clonotype: Its ends do not fully match the called genes, so a read error is possible. This chain uses TRBV20-1 with TRBJ2-7; 9 nucleotides align to TRBD1. Germline V gene lookup returns CDR1 DFQATT and CDR2 SNEGSKA (reference sequence). The CDR3 length is 12 residues. CDR3: CSARDRVPEQSF. CDR3 nucleotides: TGCAGTGCCCGGGACAGGGTCCCCGAGCAGTCCTTC.

This clonotype was seen at least ten times. At one of its ends the junction is not consistent with the germline gene, which may arise from a read error. The chain is built from TRBV12-3 or TRBV12-4 and TRBJ2-5; D ambiguous. This CDR3 has 13 amino acids. The CDR3 coding sequence is TGCGCCAGCAGGCCATCCGGACAAGAGACCCAGTACTTC. As protein: CASRPSGQETQYF.

The chain has TRBV20-1 and TRBJ2-1; D remains ambiguous. Trimming removed 7 bases at V and 0 bases at J, with 13 bases between. The V gene's germline CDR1 is DFQATT and CDR2 SNEGSKA (reference sequence). This CDR3 spans 14 amino acids. CDR3 nucleotide sequence: TGCAGTGTTCATGTCCCGTACTCCTACAATGAGCAGTTCTTC. Translation: CSVHVPYSYNEQFF.

This clonotype has more than one count but fewer than ten. V and J are TRBV20-1 and TRBJ2-1; 7 bases map to TRBD2. Germline CDR1 DFQATT, CDR2 SNEGSKA (reference sequence). The CDR3 extends over 18 amino acids. Trimming cost V 0 bases and J 7 bases; bases outside gene matches: 18. The chain's CDR3 is CSAREGRVFASEVNEQFF. CDR3 nucleotides: TGCAGTGCTAGAGAAGGGAGGGTTTTCGCTAGCGAGGTAAATGAGCAGTTCTTC.

To note about this clonotype: A much larger clone lies a single base off, so this may be a read error. The chain employs TRBV5-1 and TRBJ2-1; 8 positions match TRBD1. Germline-derived CDR1 and CDR2 are SGHRS and YFSETQ. The CDR3 extends over 15 amino acids. DNA for the CDR3: TGCGCCAGCAGCTTAAGACAGGGGAGGAGTAATGAGCGGTTCTTC. This translates into CASSLRQGRSNERFF.

This clonotype was observed many times. The junction and the germline gene differ at one end; a read error may be behind it. V and J are TRBV10-3 and TRBJ2-3; 8 bases match TRBD2. This CDR3 comprises 13 residues. The germline V gene encodes CDR1 ENHRY and CDR2 SYGVKD. In DNA form, the CDR3 reads TGTGCCATCAGTGAGGCCCTCTCTAGCGGGCCGCACTTT. Its protein product is CAISEALSSGPHF.

This clonotype was recorded a few times. V gene TRBV20-1 combines with J gene TRBJ2-4; D is uncertain. CDR3 size: 13 residues. Germline V CDR1 and CDR2: DFQATT, SNEGSKA (reference sequence). Trimming cost V 3 bases and J 8 bases, with 14 bases left between them. CDR3 residues: CSASGATPHIQYF. CDR3 in DNA: TGCAGTGCTAGTGGTGCGACTCCCCACATTCAGTACTTC.

V gene TRBV29-1 combines with J gene TRBJ2-5; the match to TRBD2 covers 9 bases. Germline CDR1 SQVTM, CDR2 ANQGSEA. V shed 3 bases, J shed 4 bases, and the junction held 12 bases outside the gene matches. The CDR3 is 16 amino acids. In DNA, the CDR3 is TGCAGCGTTGATAGTCCGAAAGCGGGAGGTGGAGAGACCCAGTACTTC. This sequence encodes CSVDSPKAGGGETQYF.

This clonotype has a count of ten or more. The V call is TRBV10-3, the J call TRBJ2-5, with unresolved D. The germline V and J ends were trimmed by 4 bases and 2 bases, with 11 bases remaining between them. Germline CDR1 ENHRY, CDR2 SYGVKD. The CDR3 is 14 residues long. The CDR3 spells CAISGGRRQETQYF. In DNA form, the CDR3 reads TGTGCCATCAGTGGTGGCAGAAGACAAGAGACCCAGTACTTC.

This clonotype was counted between two and nine times. The chain recombines TRBV20-1 with TRBJ2-5; TRBD2 matches 10 bases. The germline V gene has CDR1 DFQATT and CDR2 SNEGSKA (reference sequence). V lost 8 bases to trimming and J lost 5 bases; unmatched junction nucleotides: 5. This CDR3 comprises 12 residues. DNA for the CDR3: TGCAGTAGCGGGAGGGAAGGGGAGACCCAGTACTTC. Residues: CSSGREGETQYF.

The chain joins TRBV29-1 to TRBJ2-7; 7 bases are a match to TRBD2. Germline assignment: CDR1 SQVTM and CDR2 ANQGSEA. This CDR3 has 14 residues. Germline trimming cut 0 bases from V and 3 bases from J; bases unmatched to any gene: 5. The CDR3 nucleotides are TGCAGCGTTGAAGATGGAGCGGGGAACTACGAGCAGTACTTC. Amino acid sequence: CSVEDGAGNYEQYF.

This clonotype was found many times. The gene calls are TRBV4-1 and TRBJ1-2; the match to TRBD1 covers 7 bases. Looked up from germline, CDR1 is MGHRA and CDR2 is YSYEKL. The ends lost 4 bases at V and 4 bases at J; junction bases unmatched: 6. The CDR3 loop spans 14 amino acids. The CDR3 DNA follows: TGCGCCAGCAGCCGCGACAGGGTCGGCTATGGCTACACCTTC. Translation gives CASSRDRVGYGYTF.

The CDR3 loop is CASSSRQGRLGTDTQYF. The CDR3 coding sequence is TGTGCCAGCAGCTCCAGACAGGGGCGATTAGGCACAGATACGCAGTATTTT. J is TRBJ2-3 and V is TRBV7-6; 8 bases agree with TRBD1. The CDR3 extends over 17 amino acids. Germline V CDR1 and CDR2: SGHVS, FNYEAQ. The J segment lost 1 base and the V segment lost 4 bases, leaving 10 bases of the junction unmatched.

In its sample, this clonotype was seen many times. The rearrangement uses TRBV5-5 and TRBJ1-4; D may be TRBD1 (5 bases). V dropped 0 bases and J dropped 6 bases, with 15 bases sitting between them. This CDR3 is built from 16 residues. Germline CDR1 and CDR2: SGHKS and YYEKEE (reference sequence). The DNA of the CDR3 is TGTGCCAGCAGCTTGGCACGTCAGGGAAGGGATGAAAAACTGTTTTTT. It translates to CASSLARQGRDEKLFF.

The genes are TRBV5-1 and TRBJ2-7; 7 nucleotides match TRBD1. The CDR3 has 16 amino acids. Germline-derived CDR1 and CDR2 are SGHRS and YFSETQ. The V and J ends lost 3 bases and 2 bases, in that order; junction bases with no gene match: 11. The CDR3 reads CASSSDPGQRTYEQYF. DNA for the CDR3: TGCGCCAGCAGCTCCGATCCGGGACAGAGAACCTACGAGCAGTACTTC.